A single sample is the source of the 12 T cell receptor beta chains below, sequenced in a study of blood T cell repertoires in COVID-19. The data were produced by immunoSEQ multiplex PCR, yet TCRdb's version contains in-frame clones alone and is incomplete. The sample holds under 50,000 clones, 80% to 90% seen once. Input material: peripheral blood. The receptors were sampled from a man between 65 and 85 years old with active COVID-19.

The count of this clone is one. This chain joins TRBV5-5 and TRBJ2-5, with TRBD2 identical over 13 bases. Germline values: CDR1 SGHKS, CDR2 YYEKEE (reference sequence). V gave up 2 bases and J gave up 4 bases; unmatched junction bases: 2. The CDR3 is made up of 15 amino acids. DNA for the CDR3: TGTGCCAGCAGCTTCCGGACTAGCGGGGGAGAGACCCAGTACTTC. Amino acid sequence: CASSFRTSGGETQYF.

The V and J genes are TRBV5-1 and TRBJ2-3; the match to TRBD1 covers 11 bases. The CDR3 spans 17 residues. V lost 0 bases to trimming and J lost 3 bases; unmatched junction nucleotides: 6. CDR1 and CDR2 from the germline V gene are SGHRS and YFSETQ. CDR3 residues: CASSLVSGTGGTDTQYF. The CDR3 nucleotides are TGCGCCAGCAGCTTGGTCAGCGGGACAGGGGGTACAGATACGCAGTATTTT.

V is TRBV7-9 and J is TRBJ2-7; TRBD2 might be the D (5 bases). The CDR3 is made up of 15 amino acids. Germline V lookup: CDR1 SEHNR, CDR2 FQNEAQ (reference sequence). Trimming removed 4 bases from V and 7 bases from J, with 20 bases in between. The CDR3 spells CASSYTSLRLGEQYF. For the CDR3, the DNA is TGTGCCAGCAGCTATACTAGTCTCCGACTTGGTGAGCAGTACTTC.

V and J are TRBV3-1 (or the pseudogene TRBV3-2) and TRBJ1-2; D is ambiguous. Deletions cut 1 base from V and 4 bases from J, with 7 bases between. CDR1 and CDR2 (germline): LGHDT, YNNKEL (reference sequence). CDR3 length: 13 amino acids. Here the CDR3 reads CASSQGGSYGYTF. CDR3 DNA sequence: TGTGCCAGCAGCCAAGGTGGCAGCTATGGCTACACCTTC.

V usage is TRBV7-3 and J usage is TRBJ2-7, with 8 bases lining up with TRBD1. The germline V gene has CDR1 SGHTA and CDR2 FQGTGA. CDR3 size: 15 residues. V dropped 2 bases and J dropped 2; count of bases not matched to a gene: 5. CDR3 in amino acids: CASSLSGTGTYEQYF. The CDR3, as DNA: TGTGCCAGCAGCTTATCCGGGACAGGTACCTACGAGCAGTACTTC.

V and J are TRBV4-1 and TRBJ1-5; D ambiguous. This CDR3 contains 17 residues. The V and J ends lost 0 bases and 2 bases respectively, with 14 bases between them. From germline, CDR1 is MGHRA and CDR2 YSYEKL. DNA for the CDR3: TGCGCCAGCAGCCAAGACCCAAGCACTGAGGGCAATCAGCCCCAGCATTTT. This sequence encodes CASSQDPSTEGNQPQHF.

The CDR3 loop is CASSPKPGVMNNEQFF. The CDR3 DNA reads as TGTGCCAGCAGCCCAAAGCCAGGGGTAATGAACAATGAGCAGTTCTTC. This chain joins TRBV7-8 and TRBJ2-1, with D possibly being TRBD1 (6 bases). CDR1 and CDR2 from the germline V gene are SGHVS and FQNEAQ. The CDR3 is made up of 16 amino acids. The ends were cut back, 5 bases at V and 5 bases at J, with 19 bases in the middle.

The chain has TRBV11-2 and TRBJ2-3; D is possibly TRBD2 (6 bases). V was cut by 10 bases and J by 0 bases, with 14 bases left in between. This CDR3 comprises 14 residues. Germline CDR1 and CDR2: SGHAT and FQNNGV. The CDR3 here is CATRRVASTDTQYF. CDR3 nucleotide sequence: TGTGCCACCCGGAGGGTAGCCAGCACAGATACGCAGTATTTT. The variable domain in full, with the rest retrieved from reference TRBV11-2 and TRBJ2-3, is EAGVAQSPRYKIIEKRQSVAFWCNPISGHATLYWYQQILGQGPKLLIQFQNNGVVDDSQLPKDRFSAERLKGVDSTLKIQPAKLEDSAVYLCATRRVASTDTQYFGPGTRLTVL.

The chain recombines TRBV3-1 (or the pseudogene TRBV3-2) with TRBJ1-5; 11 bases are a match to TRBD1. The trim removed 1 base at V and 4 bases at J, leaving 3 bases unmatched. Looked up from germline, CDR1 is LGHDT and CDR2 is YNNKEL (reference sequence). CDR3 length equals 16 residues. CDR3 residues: CASSQGGTGGNQPQHF. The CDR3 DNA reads TGTGCCAGCAGCCAAGGCGGGACAGGGGGGAATCAGCCCCAGCATTTT.

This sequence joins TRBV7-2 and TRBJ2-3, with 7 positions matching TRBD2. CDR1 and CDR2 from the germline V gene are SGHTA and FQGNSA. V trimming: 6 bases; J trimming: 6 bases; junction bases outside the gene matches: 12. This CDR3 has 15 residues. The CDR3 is CASRAGLGSGDTQYF. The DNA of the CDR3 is TGTGCCAGCAGGGCAGGACTAGGATCCGGGGATACGCAGTATTTT.

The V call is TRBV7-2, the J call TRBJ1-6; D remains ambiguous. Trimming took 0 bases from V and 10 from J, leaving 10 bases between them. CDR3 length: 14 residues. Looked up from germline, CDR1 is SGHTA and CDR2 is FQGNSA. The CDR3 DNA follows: TGTGCCAGCAGCTTAGCCGCTGAGGAGTCACCCCTCCACTTT. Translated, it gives CASSLAAEESPLHF.

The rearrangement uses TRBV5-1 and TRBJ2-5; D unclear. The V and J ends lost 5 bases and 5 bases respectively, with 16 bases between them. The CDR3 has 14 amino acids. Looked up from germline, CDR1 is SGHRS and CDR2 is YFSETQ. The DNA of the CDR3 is TGCGCCAGCAGAAAGGAGATTACCAAGGAGACCCAGTACTTC. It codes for CASRKEITKETQYF.